A single sample is the source of the 5 T cell receptor beta chains below, sequenced in a study of T cell repertoires in cytomegalovirus infection. TCRdb ran MiXCR on the reads and lists one entry per CDR3 protein. The repertoire holds about 260,000 distinct CDR3 sequences, with approximately 15% as singletons. Material: PBMCs. These receptor sequences come from a human donor in good health (CMV status not recorded). Some clones in this sample may be carry-over from other donors' samples.

The chain combines TRBV29-1 with TRBJ1-2; D unclear. Germline V gene sequence: CDR1 SQVTM, CDR2 ANQGSEA. The CDR3 length is 11 residues. Trimming shortened V by 1 base and J by 5 bases, and 5 bases separated the two germline ends. The CDR3 sequence: CSVEGRYGYTF. The CDR3 nucleotides read TGCAGCGTTGAAGGTCGATATGGCTACACCTTC.

At least ten counts were recorded for this clonotype. This chain connects TRBV5-6 to TRBJ2-7; 10 nucleotides agree with TRBD2. The CDR3 length is 16 residues. The trim removed 5 bases at V and 3 bases at J, leaving 11 bases unmatched. CDR1 and CDR2 from the germline V gene are SGHDT and YYEEEE. CDR3 DNA: TGTGCCAGCAGAACTACCCAACTAGCGGGACGCTACGAGCAGTACTTC. Protein sequence: CASRTTQLAGRYEQYF. The complete variable domain, with remaining parts taken from reference TRBV5-6 and TRBJ2-7, reads DAGVTQSPTHLIKTRGQQVTLRCSPKSGHDTVSWYQQALGQGPQFIFQYYEEEERQRGNFPDRFSGHQFPNYSSELNVNALLLGDSALYLCASRTTQLAGRYEQYFGPGTRLTVT.

The CDR3 region has the DNA TGTGCCAGCAGTTACTCCAGAAATGAGCAGTTCTTC. Protein: CASSYSRNEQFF. The J gene is TRBJ2-1, the V gene TRBV6-2 or TRBV6-3; D is ambiguous. The CDR3 is 12 residues long. The V end was cut by 0 bases, the J end by 7 bases, with 4 bases between. Germline-derived CDR1 and CDR2 are MNHEY and SVGEGT.

The CDR3 loop reads CSARDRRQGVDTEAFF. The DNA of the CDR3 is TGCAGTGCTAGAGATAGGCGACAGGGGGTTGACACTGAAGCTTTCTTT. The chain has TRBV20-1 and TRBJ1-1; TRBD1 aligns across 9 bases. With 0 bases clipped from V and 3 bases from J, the junction kept 8 bases outside the gene matches. The CDR3 is 16 residues long. The germline CDR1 and CDR2 sequences are DFQATT and SNEGSKA (reference sequence).

The rearrangement joins TRBV20-1 to TRBJ2-7, with TRBD1 matching 9 bases. The CDR3 totals 15 residues. CDR1 and CDR2 from the germline V gene are DFQATT and SNEGSKA (reference sequence). V shed 6 bases and J 2 bases; nucleotides not matched to a gene: 11. CDR3 nucleotides: TGCAGTGCGCGTGGGTCGGACAGGGGTCCCTACGAGCAGTACTTC. This gives the protein CSARGSDRGPYEQYF.